Listed below are T cell receptor beta chains from one sample, sequenced in a study of T cell repertoires in cytomegalovirus infection. MiXCR, applied by TCRdb to the reads, yields one record per CDR3 protein. The data hold about 530,000 distinct CDR3 sequences, with about 25% observed a single time. Sequenced sample: PBMCs. All receptors come from a human donor in good health (CMV status not recorded). Some clones in this sample may be carry-over from other donors' samples. CDR3s include the opening cysteine and the closing phenylalanine or tryptophan. Fields, in order: V gene, clone size, J gene, D gene, CDR3 protein, CDR3 DNA. The D gene is left open where the match is weak. Clone size, where shown, is once, few, many, or a class for clones that have expanded.

V gene: TRBV7-8
clone size: many
J gene: TRBJ2-7
D gene: .
CDR3 protein: CASSSLGTSIYEQYF
CDR3 DNA: TGTGCCAGCAGCTCCCTAGGGACATCAATCTACGAGCAGTACTTC

V gene: TRBV2
clone size: .
J gene: TRBJ2-3
D gene: TRBD2
CDR3 protein: CASSEWLAGAVSTDTQYF
CDR3 DNA: TGTGCCAGCAGTGAGTGGCTAGCGGGAGCGGTAAGCACAGATACGCAGTATTTT

V gene: TRBV7-9
clone size: .
J gene: TRBJ1-2
D gene: .
CDR3 protein: CASSGERENYGYTF
CDR3 DNA: TGTGCCAGCAGCGGGGAGCGGGAGAACTATGGCTACACCTTC

V gene: TRBV7-2
clone size: .
J gene: TRBJ2-3
D gene: .
CDR3 protein: CASARFLDGTDTRYF
CDR3 DNA: TGTGCCAGCGCTAGGTTTCTGGATGGCACAGATACGCGGTATTTT

V gene: TRBV3-1
clone size: few
J gene: TRBJ2-2
D gene: .
CDR3 protein: CASSQDPSFTGELFF
CDR3 DNA: TGTGCCAGCAGCCAAGACCCATCTTTCACCGGGGAGCTGTTTTTT

V gene: TRBV7-2
clone size: many
J gene: TRBJ2-1
D gene: .
CDR3 protein: CASSLLLGVTYNEQFF
CDR3 DNA: TGTGCCAGCAGCTTATTGTTAGGGGTTACCTACAATGAGCAGTTCTTC

V gene: TRBV4-1
clone size: .
J gene: TRBJ1-4
D gene: .
CDR3 protein: CASSQGGRAGKLFF
CDR3 DNA: TGCGCCAGCAGCCAAGGAGGCAGGGCGGGAAAACTGTTTTTT

V gene: TRBV7-9
clone size: many
J gene: TRBJ2-1
D gene: TRBD2
CDR3 protein: CASSEAGRVGVNEQFF
CDR3 DNA: TGTGCCAGCAGCGAGGCAGGGAGGGTAGGAGTCAATGAGCAGTTCTTC

V gene: TRBV6-1
clone size: many
J gene: TRBJ2-2
D gene: .
CDR3 protein: CASFRQTGELFF
CDR3 DNA: TGTGCCAGCTTTAGACAGACCGGGGAGCTGTTTTTT

V gene: TRBV9
clone size: .
J gene: TRBJ2-3
D gene: TRBD2
CDR3 protein: CASSSRDYRTDTQYF
CDR3 DNA: TGTGCCAGCAGCTCCCGGGACTACCGCACAGATACGCAGTATTTT

V gene: TRBV10-3
clone size: .
J gene: TRBJ1-5
D gene: TRBD1
CDR3 protein: CAIKHPQGATNQPQHF
CDR3 DNA: TGTGCCATCAAACATCCACAGGGGGCTACAAATCAGCCCCAGCATTTT

V gene: TRBV11-1
clone size: few
J gene: TRBJ1-1
D gene: .
CDR3 protein: CASSLRPGSKTEAFF
CDR3 DNA: TGTGCCAGCAGCTTAAGGCCAGGATCTAAAACTGAAGCTTTCTTT

V gene: TRBV5-6
clone size: .
J gene: TRBJ1-2
D gene: TRBD1
CDR3 protein: CASSFSDREGYGYTF
CDR3 DNA: TGTGCCAGCAGCTTCTCGGACAGGGAGGGATATGGCTACACCTTC

V gene: TRBV11-3
clone size: .
J gene: TRBJ2-3
D gene: .
CDR3 protein: CASSLGDFNTDTQYF
CDR3 DNA: TGTGCCAGCAGCTTAGGGGACTTCAACACAGATACGCAGTATTTT

V gene: TRBV11-3
clone size: .
J gene: TRBJ2-1
D gene: .
CDR3 protein: CASSLDLARTYNEQFF
CDR3 DNA: TGTGCCAGCAGCTTAGATCTAGCGAGAACCTACAATGAGCAGTTCTTC

V gene: TRBV11-3
clone size: many
J gene: TRBJ1-4
D gene: .
CDR3 protein: CASSSTGANEKLFF
CDR3 DNA: TGTGCCAGCAGCTCGACAGGAGCTAATGAAAAACTGTTTTTT

V gene: TRBV20-1
clone size: .
J gene: TRBJ2-3
D gene: TRBD2
CDR3 protein: CSVKISGSTDTQYF
CDR3 DNA: TGCAGTGTCAAGATTAGCGGGAGTACAGATACGCAGTATTTT

V gene: TRBV11-2
clone size: few
J gene: TRBJ2-2
D gene: .
CDR3 protein: CASSRQGREAGELFF
CDR3 DNA: TGTGCCAGCAGCAGACAGGGGCGGGAGGCCGGGGAGCTGTTTTTT

V gene: TRBV7-2
clone size: medium-sized
J gene: TRBJ2-3
D gene: TRBD2
CDR3 protein: CASSLVSTGGTDTQYF
CDR3 DNA: TGTGCCAGCAGCTTAGTGTCAACGGGAGGGACAGATACGCAGTATTTT

V gene: TRBV7-4
clone size: .
J gene: TRBJ2-7
D gene: TRBD1
CDR3 protein: CASSLEQGASEQYF
CDR3 DNA: TGTGCCAGCAGCTTAGAGCAGGGGGCAAGCGAGCAGTACTTC

V gene: TRBV4-1
clone size: .
J gene: TRBJ1-2
D gene: .
CDR3 protein: CASSQDWPDTYGYTF
CDR3 DNA: TGCGCCAGCAGCCAAGATTGGCCGGACACCTATGGCTACACCTTC

V gene: TRBV12-3/TRBV12-4
clone size: many
J gene: TRBJ1-1
D gene: TRBD1
CDR3 protein: CASSLFGTGAKAEAFF
CDR3 DNA: TGTGCCAGCAGTTTATTCGGGACAGGGGCGAAGGCTGAAGCTTTCTTT

V gene: TRBV9
clone size: few
J gene: TRBJ2-7
D gene: TRBD2
CDR3 protein: CASSPLAGVYEQYF
CDR3 DNA: TGTGCCAGCAGTCCACTAGCGGGAGTCTACGAGCAGTACTTC

V gene: TRBV10-3
clone size: .
J gene: TRBJ2-7
D gene: .
CDR3 protein: CAISDLTYEQYF
CDR3 DNA: TGTGCCATCAGTGACCTTACCTACGAGCAGTACTTC